This T cell receptor beta chain appears in the sequencing data of a study of tumor and adjacent non-tumor tissue in lung cancer. Overall study: Patients were aged about 31 to 76, 9 to 10 men and 4 to 6 women, stage I to III.

Three rounds of nested PCR, following a modified ARM-PCR protocol, produced the TCRbeta library. A single record per CDR3 protein comes from TCRdb applying MiXCR to the multiplex PCR reads. The sample has around 200,000 distinct CDR3 sequences; 71% are singletons. V gave up 2 bases and J gave up 4 bases; unmatched junction bases: 4. The CDR3 length is 14 residues. General study findings and limits: Higher tumor TCR diversity was associated with shorter survival. TCR diversity was significantly greater in tumor than normal lung tissue.

This sample's RNA came from whole unsorted tissue. Between August and November 2014, newly diagnosed, chemotherapy-naive lung cancer patients underwent thoracic surgery in China. This clonotype was observed at least ten times. Its antigen is undetermined. J is TRBJ2-7 and V is TRBV12-3 or TRBV12-4; 8 bases align to TRBD1. The origin of this receptor is a man aged 60 to 69 with non-small cell lung cancer. Material: lung tumor tissue. CDR3 sequence (DNA): TGTGCCAGCAGTTTAACCGGGACAGGTTACGAGCAGTACTTC. Translation gives CASSLTGTGYEQYF.